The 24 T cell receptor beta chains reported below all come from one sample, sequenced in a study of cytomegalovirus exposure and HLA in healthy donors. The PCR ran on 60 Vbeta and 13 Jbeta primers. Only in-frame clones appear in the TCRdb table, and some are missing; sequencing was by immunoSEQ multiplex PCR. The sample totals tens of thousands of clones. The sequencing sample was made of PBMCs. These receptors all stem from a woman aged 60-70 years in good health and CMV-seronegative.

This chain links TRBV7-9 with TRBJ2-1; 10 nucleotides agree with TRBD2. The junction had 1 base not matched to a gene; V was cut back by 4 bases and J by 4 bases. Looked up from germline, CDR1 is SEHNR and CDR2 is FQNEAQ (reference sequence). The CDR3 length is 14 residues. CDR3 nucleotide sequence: TGTGCCAGCAGCTCTAGCGGGAGATACAATGAGCAGTTCTTC. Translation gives CASSSSGRYNEQFF.

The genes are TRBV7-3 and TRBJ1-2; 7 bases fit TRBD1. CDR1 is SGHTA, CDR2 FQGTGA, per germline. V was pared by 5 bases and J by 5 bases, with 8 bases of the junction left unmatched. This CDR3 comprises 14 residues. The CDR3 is CASSPGGRSYGYTF. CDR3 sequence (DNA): TGTGCCAGCAGCCCAGGGGGTCGGAGTTATGGCTACACCTTC. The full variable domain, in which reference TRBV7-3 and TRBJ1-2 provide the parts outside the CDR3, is GAGVSQTPSNKVTEKGKYVELRCDPISGHTALYWYRQSLGQGPEFLIYFQGTGAADDSGLPNDRFFAVRPEGSVSTLKIQRTERGDSAVYLCASSPGGRSYGYTFGSGTRLTVV.

The CDR3 coding sequence is TGCGCCAGCAGCCCGGAGGGGACTAGTGGAGAGACCCAGTACTTC. Encoded protein: CASSPEGTSGETQYF. This sequence joins TRBV5-1 and TRBJ2-5; 8 bases are shared with TRBD2. The germline V gene encodes CDR1 SGHRS and CDR2 YFSETQ. V shed 4 bases, J shed 4 bases, and the junction held 9 bases outside the gene matches. The CDR3 sequence is 15 residues long.

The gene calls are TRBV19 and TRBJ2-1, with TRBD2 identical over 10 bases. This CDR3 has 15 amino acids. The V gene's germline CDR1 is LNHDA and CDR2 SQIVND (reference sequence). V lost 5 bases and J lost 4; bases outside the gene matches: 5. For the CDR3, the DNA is TGTGCCAGTAGTCCCGGGACTAGCGCGTACAATGAGCAGTTCTTC. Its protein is CASSPGTSAYNEQFF. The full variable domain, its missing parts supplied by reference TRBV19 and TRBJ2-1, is DGGITQSPKYLFRKEGQNVTLSCEQNLNHDAMYWYRQDPGQGLRLIYYSQIVNDFQKGDIAEGYSVSREKKESFPLTVTSAQKNPTAFYLCASSPGTSAYNEQFFGPGTRLTVL.

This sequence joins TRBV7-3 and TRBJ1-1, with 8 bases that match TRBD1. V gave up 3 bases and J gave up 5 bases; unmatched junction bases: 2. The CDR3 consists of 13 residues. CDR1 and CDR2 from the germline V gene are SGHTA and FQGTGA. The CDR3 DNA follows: TGTGCCAGCAGCTTGGGACAGGAAACTGAAGCTTTCTTT. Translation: CASSLGQETEAFF.

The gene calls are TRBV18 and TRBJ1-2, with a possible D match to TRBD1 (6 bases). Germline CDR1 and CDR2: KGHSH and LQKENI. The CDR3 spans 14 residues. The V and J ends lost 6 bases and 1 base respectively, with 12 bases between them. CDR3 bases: TGTGCCAGCTCCAACAAGGGGGATAACTATGGCTACACCTTC. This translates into CASSNKGDNYGYTF.

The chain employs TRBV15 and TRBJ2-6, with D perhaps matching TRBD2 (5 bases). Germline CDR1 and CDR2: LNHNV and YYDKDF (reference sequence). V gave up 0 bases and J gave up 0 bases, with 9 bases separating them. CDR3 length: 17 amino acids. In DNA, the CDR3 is TGTGCCACCAGCAGAGACCCGGGAACCTCTGGGGCCAACGTCCTGACTTTC. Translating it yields CATSRDPGTSGANVLTF.

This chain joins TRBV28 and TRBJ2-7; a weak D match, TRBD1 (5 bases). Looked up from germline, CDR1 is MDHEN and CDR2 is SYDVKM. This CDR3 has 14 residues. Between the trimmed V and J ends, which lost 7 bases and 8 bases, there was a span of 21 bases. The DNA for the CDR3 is TGTGCCAGCACCAGGGAAGGGGCCAACCTACAGCAGTACTTC. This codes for CASTREGANLQQYF.

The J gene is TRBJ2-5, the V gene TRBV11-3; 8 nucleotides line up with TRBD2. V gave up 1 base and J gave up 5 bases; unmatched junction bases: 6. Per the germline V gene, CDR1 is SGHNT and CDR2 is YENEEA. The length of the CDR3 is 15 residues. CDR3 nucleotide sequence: TGTGCCAGCAGCTTAGTTACGGGAGGGCCGGAGACCCAGTACTTC. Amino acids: CASSLVTGGPETQYF. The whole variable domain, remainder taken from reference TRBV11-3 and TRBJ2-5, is EAGVVQSPRYKIIEKKQPVAFWCNPISGHNTLYWYLQNLGQGPELLIRYENEEAVDDSQLPKDRFSAERLKGVDSTLKIQPAELGDSAVYLCASSLVTGGPETQYFGPGTRLLVL.

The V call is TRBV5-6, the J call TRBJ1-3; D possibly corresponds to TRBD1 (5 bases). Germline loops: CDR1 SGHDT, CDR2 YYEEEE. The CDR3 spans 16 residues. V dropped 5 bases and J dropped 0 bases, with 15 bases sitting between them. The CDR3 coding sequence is TGTGCCAGCAGTCCGACAGCTACGAGCTCTGGAAACACCATATATTTT. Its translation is CASSPTATSSGNTIYF.

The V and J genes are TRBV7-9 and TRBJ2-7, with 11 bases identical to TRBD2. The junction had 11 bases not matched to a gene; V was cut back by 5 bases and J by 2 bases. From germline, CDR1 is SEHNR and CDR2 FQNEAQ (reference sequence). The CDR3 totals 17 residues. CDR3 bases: TGTGCCAGCAGCCCCAGGACTAGCGGGCTCGCCGCCTACGAGCAGTACTTC. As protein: CASSPRTSGLAAYEQYF. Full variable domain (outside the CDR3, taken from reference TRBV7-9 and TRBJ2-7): DTGVSQNPRHKITKRGQNVTFRCDPISEHNRLYWYRQTLGQGPEFLTYFQNEAQLEKSRLLSDRFSAERPKGSFSTLEIQRTEQGDSAMYLCASSPRTSGLAAYEQYFGPGTRLTVT.

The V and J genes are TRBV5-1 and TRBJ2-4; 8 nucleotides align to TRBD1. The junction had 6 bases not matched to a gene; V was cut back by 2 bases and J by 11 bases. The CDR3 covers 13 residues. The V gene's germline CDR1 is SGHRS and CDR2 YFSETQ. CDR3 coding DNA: TGCGCCAGCAGCTTCGAAACAGGGGGGCTTCAGTACTTC. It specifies CASSFETGGLQYF.

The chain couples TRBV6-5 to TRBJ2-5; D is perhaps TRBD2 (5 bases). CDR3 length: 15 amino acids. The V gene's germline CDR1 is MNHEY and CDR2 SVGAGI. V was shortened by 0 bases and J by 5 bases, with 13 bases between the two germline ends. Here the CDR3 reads CASSYSWQPGETQYF. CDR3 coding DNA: TGTGCCAGCAGTTACTCCTGGCAGCCGGGGGAGACCCAGTACTTC.

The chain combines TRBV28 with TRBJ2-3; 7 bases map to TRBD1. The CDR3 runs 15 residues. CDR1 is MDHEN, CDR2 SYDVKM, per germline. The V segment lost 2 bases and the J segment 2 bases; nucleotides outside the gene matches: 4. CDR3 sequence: CASSLPGTATDTQYF. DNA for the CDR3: TGTGCCAGCAGTTTACCGGGGACAGCCACAGATACGCAGTATTTT.

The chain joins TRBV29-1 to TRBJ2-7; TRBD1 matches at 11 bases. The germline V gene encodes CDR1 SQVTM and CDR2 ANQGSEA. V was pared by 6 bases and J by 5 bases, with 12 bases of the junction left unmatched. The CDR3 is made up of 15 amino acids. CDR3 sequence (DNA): TGCAGCGTCGCCATTTTCGGGACAGGGGGGGACGAGCAGTACTTC. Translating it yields CSVAIFGTGGDEQYF.

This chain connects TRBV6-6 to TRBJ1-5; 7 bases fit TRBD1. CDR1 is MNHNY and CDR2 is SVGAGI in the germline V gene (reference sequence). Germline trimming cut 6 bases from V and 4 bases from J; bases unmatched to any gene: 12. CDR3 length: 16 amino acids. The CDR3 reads CASSPLGTAVNQPQHF. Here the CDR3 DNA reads TGTGCCAGCAGCCCCCTAGGGACAGCTGTTAATCAGCCCCAGCATTTT.

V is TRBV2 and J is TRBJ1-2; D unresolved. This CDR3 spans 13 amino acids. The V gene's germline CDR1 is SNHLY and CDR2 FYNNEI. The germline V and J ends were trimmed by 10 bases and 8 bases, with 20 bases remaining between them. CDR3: CATHIGGWEGYTF. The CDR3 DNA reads TGTGCCACCCACATAGGCGGATGGGAGGGCTACACCTTC.

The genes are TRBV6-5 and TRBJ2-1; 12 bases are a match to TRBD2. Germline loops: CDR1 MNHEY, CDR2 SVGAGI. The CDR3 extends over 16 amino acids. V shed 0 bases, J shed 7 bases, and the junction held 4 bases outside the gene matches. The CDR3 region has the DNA TGTGCCAGCAGTTACTCACTAGCGGGAGGTCGGAATGAGCAGTTCTTC. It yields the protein CASSYSLAGGRNEQFF.

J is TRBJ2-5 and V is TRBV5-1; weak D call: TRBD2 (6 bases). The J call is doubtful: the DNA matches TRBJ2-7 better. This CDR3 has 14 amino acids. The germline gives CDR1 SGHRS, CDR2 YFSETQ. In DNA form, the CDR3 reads TGCGCCAGCAGCCGGGAGTCTACGGCCTACGAGCAGTACTTC. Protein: CASSRESTAYEQYF.

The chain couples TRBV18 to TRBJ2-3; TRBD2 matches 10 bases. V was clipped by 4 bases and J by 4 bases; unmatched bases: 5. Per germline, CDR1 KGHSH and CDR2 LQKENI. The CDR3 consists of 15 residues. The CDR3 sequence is CASSLLAGVSDTQYF. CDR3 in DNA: TGTGCCAGCTCACTGCTAGCGGGAGTATCAGATACGCAGTATTTT.

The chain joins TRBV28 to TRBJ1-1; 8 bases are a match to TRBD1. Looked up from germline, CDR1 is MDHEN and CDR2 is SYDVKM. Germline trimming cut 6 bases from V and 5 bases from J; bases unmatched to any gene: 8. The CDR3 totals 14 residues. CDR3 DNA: TGTGCCAGCAGACAGGGGGGTCGAAAAACTGAAGCTTTCTTT. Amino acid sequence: CASRQGGRKTEAFF. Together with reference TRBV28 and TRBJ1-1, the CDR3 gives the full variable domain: DVKVTQSSRYLVKRTGEKVFLECVQDMDHENMFWYRQDPGLGLRLIYFSYDVKMKEKGDIPEGYSVSREKKERFSLILESASTNQTSMYLCASRQGGRKTEAFFGQGTRLTVV.

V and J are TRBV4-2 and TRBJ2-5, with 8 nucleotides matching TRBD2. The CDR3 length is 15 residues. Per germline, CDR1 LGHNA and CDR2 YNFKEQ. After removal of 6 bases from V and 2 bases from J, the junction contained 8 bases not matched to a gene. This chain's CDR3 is CASSPVGGGQETQYF. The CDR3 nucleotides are TGTGCCAGCAGTCCGGTCGGGGGGGGGCAAGAGACCCAGTACTTC.

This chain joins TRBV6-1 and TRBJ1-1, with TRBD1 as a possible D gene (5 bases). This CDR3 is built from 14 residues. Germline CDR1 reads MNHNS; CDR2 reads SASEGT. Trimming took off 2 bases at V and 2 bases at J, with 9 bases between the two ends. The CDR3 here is CASSELQGNTEAFF. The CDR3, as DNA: TGTGCCAGCAGTGAACTTCAGGGTAACACTGAAGCTTTCTTT.

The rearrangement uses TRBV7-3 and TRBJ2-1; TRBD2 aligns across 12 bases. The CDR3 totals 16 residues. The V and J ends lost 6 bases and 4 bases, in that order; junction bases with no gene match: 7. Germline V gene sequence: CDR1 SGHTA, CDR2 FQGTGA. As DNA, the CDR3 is TGTGCCAGCAGGTCCACCGGGACTAGCGGGTACAATGAGCAGTTCTTC. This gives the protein CASRSTGTSGYNEQFF.